The 22 T cell receptor beta chains in this list originate from one sample, sequenced in a study of blood T cells in healthy people across ages. PCR was performed a second time for 7 to 11 cycles using a sample-barcoded 5' primer and a J-beta primer mix. TCRdb ran MiXCR on the 5' RACE reads and lists one entry per CDR3 protein. Of some 1.5 million distinct CDR3 sequences in the sample, roughly 30% were seen once. Material for sequencing was blood. The receptors originated from a woman aged 25 to 39 in good health.

The CDR3 DNA follows: TGCAGTGCCCCCGGGCTAGCGGGGCTCATTTCCTACGAGCAGTACTTC. Translation gives CSAPGLAGLISYEQYF. This chain connects TRBV20-1 to TRBJ2-7; 9 bases line up with TRBD2. There are 16 residues in the CDR3. The trim removed 6 bases at V and 1 base at J, leaving 13 bases unmatched. CDR1 and CDR2 from the germline V gene are DFQATT and SNEGSKA (reference sequence).

This clonotype was counted at least ten times. This chain uses TRBV9 with TRBJ2-5, with 11 nucleotides matching TRBD2. The CDR3 totals 15 residues. Trimming at V came to 4 bases and at J to 5 bases, leaving 7 bases not matched to a gene. Germline assignment: CDR1 SGDLS and CDR2 YYNGEE. CDR3 loop: CASSPRLAGYETQYF. The CDR3 DNA sequence: TGTGCCAGCAGCCCCAGACTAGCGGGGTATGAGACCCAGTACTTC. The complete variable domain, with remaining parts taken from reference TRBV9 and TRBJ2-5, reads DSGVTQTPKHLITATGQRVTLRCSPRSGDLSVYWYQQSLDQGLQFLIQYYNGEERAKGNILERFSAQQFPDLHSELNLSSLELGDSALYFCASSPRLAGYETQYFGPGTRLLVL.

The chain uses TRBV18 and TRBJ2-1, with a weak D call TRBD2 (6 bases). Between the trimmed V and J ends, which lost 4 bases and 5 bases, there was a span of 15 bases. Looked up from germline, CDR1 is KGHSH and CDR2 is LQKENI. The CDR3 is 15 residues long. This CDR3 is CASSLLRGGDNEQFF. DNA for the CDR3: TGTGCCAGCTCACTACTGAGGGGAGGCGACAATGAGCAGTTCTTC.

On this clonotype itself: Just one base apart from a much larger clone, this may be a read error. The gene calls are TRBV20-1 and TRBJ2-3; TRBD1 matches at 8 bases. The CDR3 length is 15 residues. Germline V CDR1 and CDR2: DFQATT, SNEGSKA (reference sequence). The CDR3 nucleotides read TGCAGTGCCCCCGGACAGGGATCCGTCGAAGATATGCAGTATTTT. Translation: CSAPGQGSVEDMQYF.

V gene TRBV6-6 combines with J gene TRBJ1-1; the D is unclear. Between the trimmed V and J ends, which lost 8 bases and 0 bases, there was a span of 16 bases. Per germline, CDR1 MNHNY and CDR2 SVGAGI (reference sequence). There are 15 residues in the CDR3. The CDR3 nucleotides read TGTGCCAGCGTACAGAAGAGAGATATGAACACTGAAGCTTTCTTT. Translated, it gives CASVQKRDMNTEAFF.

This clonotype was detected a few times. The chain has TRBV28 and TRBJ2-5; weak D call: TRBD1 (6 bases). The V gene lost 2 bases and the J gene lost 5 bases, with 18 bases spanning the gap. Looked up from germline, CDR1 is MDHEN and CDR2 is SYDVKM. The CDR3 runs 16 residues. The CDR3 sequence: CASSLRAGAGTETQYF. In nucleotides, the CDR3 is TGTGCCAGCAGTTTAAGGGCAGGGGCTGGTACCGAGACCCAGTACTTC.

The chain links TRBV12-3 or TRBV12-4 to TRBJ2-7, with 8 bases lining up with TRBD1. The J segment lost 2 bases and the V segment lost 5 bases, leaving 5 bases of the junction unmatched. The CDR3 consists of 14 residues. CDR3 in DNA: TGTGCCAGCAGTCCATGGACAGGGACCTACGAGCAGTACTTC. Protein product: CASSPWTGTYEQYF.

The chain recombines TRBV21-1 with TRBJ2-3; the table's D call, TRBD2, was not checked against the DNA. TRBV21-1 is recorded as a pseudogene. This CDR3 has 17 amino acids. CDR3 sequence: CASTSSGGCIGTDTQYF. The CDR3 coding sequence is TGTGCCAGCACTTCTAGCGGGGGGTGTATTGGCACAGATACGCAGTATTTT.

The chain couples TRBV27 to TRBJ1-2; no firm D call. With 0 bases removed from V and 1 base from J, the gap between germline ends came to 6 bases. In germline, CDR1 is MNHEY, CDR2 SMNVEV (reference sequence). CDR3 length: 14 amino acids. CDR3 in DNA: TGTGCCAGCAGTTTATCGGGGATTAACTATGGCTACACCTTC. Its translation is CASSLSGINYGYTF.

Points on this clonotype: This may come from a read error, since a much larger clone is one base off. The genes are TRBV11-2 and TRBJ2-1, with TRBD2 matching over 12 bases. Germline values: CDR1 SGHAT, CDR2 FQNNGV. This CDR3 contains 15 residues. After removal of 4 bases from V and 6 bases from J, the junction contained 4 bases not matched to a gene. CDR3 DNA sequence: TGTGCCAGCAGCTGCACTAGCGGGGGGAGCAATGAGCAGTTCTTC. Amino acids: CASSCTSGGSNEQFF.

In the case of this clonotype: A much larger clone lies a single base off, so this may be a read error. The V and J genes are TRBV29-1 and TRBJ2-5; TRBD1 aligns across 7 bases. CDR1 and CDR2 (germline): SQVTM, ANQGSEA. The V and J ends lost 8 bases and 4 bases, in that order; junction bases with no gene match: 4. The CDR3 totals 11 residues. The CDR3 loop is CSHGQAETQYF. Written as DNA, the CDR3 is TGCAGCCACGGACAGGCAGAGACCCAGTACTTC.

Only a few counts were recorded for this clonotype. The chain links TRBV24-1 to TRBJ2-5, with 8 bases identical to TRBD1. Trimming took 0 bases from V and 5 from J; bases not matched to a gene: 13. CDR1 KGHDR and CDR2 SFDVKD come from the germline V gene. The CDR3 runs to 18 residues. CDR3 amino acids: CATSDLREWAGGLETQYF. The CDR3 coding sequence is TGTGCCACCAGTGATTTGCGGGAGTGGGCAGGGGGCTTGGAGACCCAGTACTTC.

V and J are TRBV29-1 and TRBJ2-3; D is tentatively TRBD1 or TRBD2 (6 bases each). Trimming shortened V by 1 base and J by 1 base, and 15 bases separated the two germline ends. The CDR3 runs 16 residues. Germline loops: CDR1 SQVTM, CDR2 ANQGSEA. CDR3 in DNA: TGCAGCGTTGAAGGAAACCGACGGGGGCGCACAGATACGCAGTATTTT. Translation: CSVEGNRRGRTDTQYF.

Note on this clonotype: The junction differs from germline at one of its ends, possibly a read error. The rearrangement uses TRBV20-1 and TRBJ2-1; D is possibly TRBD2 (7 bases). This CDR3 comprises 16 residues. CDR1 DFQATT and CDR2 SNEGSKA come from the germline V gene (reference sequence). The CDR3: CSARDLRGGSYNGQFF. DNA for the CDR3: TGCAGTGCTAGAGATTTAAGGGGGGGCTCCTACAATGGGCAGTTCTTC.

This clonotype came up a few times. The CDR3 region has the DNA TGCAGTGCTACCCCGTCGGGACAGGGCCATGGCTACACCTTC. Translated, it gives CSATPSGQGHGYTF. The rearrangement links TRBV20-1 to TRBJ1-2, with 9 bases matching TRBD1. Germline values: CDR1 DFQATT, CDR2 SNEGSKA (reference sequence). Trimming at V came to 4 bases and at J to 6 bases, leaving 9 bases not matched to a gene. This CDR3 is 14 amino acids long.

This clonotype has a count of ten or more. V usage is TRBV3-1 and J usage is TRBJ2-7; 8 nucleotides align to TRBD1. Germline CDR1 is LGHDT and CDR2 is YNNKEL (reference sequence). The CDR3 runs 15 residues. The V gene end was trimmed by 4 bases and the J gene end by 2 bases; junction bases not matched to a gene: 7. CDR3: CASSPRDRPPYEQYF. CDR3 sequence (DNA): TGTGCCAGCAGCCCGCGGGACAGGCCTCCCTACGAGCAGTACTTC.

This clonotype showed up just a few times. The rearrangement joins TRBV7-9 to TRBJ2-7; D may be TRBD2 (7 bases). The CDR3 length is 12 residues. V lost 9 bases to trimming and J lost 4 bases, with 13 bases between them. Germline values: CDR1 SEHNR, CDR2 FQNEAQ (reference sequence). CDR3 nucleotide sequence: TGTGCCAGACCGGAGGGGGGGTACGAGCAGTACTTC. It is translated as CARPEGGYEQYF. Using reference TRBV7-9 and TRBJ2-7 for the parts outside the CDR3, the full variable domain is DTGVSQNPRHKITKRGQNVTFRCDPISEHNRLYWYRQTLGQGPEFLTYFQNEAQLEKSRLLSDRFSAERPKGSFSTLEIQRTEQGDSAMYLCARPEGGYEQYFGPGTRLTVT.

A remark on this clonotype: A much larger clone lies one base from this, so it may be a read error. The genes are TRBV5-1 and TRBJ2-1; D is perhaps TRBD2 (6 bases). Germline CDR1 is SGHRS and CDR2 is YFSETQ. This CDR3 contains 14 residues. CDR3 amino acids: CASSLGLQDNGQFF. As DNA, the CDR3 is TGCGCCAGCAGCCTGGGACTCCAGGACAATGGGCAGTTCTTC.

V gene TRBV12-3 or TRBV12-4 combines with J gene TRBJ1-4; no clear D. V was pared by 3 bases and J by 0 bases, with 5 bases between. The CDR3 sequence is 14 residues long. This CDR3 reads CASSFWSTNEKLFF. CDR3 DNA sequence: TGTGCCAGCAGTTTTTGGTCAACTAATGAAAAACTGTTTTTT.

This clonotype was observed a few times. An end of the junction does not agree with germline; a read error may underlie this. J is TRBJ2-5 and V is TRBV10-3; no firm D call. Germline loops: CDR1 ENHRY, CDR2 SYGVKD. The CDR3 has 15 amino acids. The CDR3 spells CAISELQNPGETQYF. The CDR3 region has the DNA TGTGCTATCAGTGAGCTCCAGAACCCAGGAGAGACCCAGTACTTC.

This clonotype was counted a single time. Here the CDR3 reads CASSDPTGFYNEQFF. Here the CDR3 DNA reads TGTGCCAGCTCCGACCCGACAGGCTTCTACAATGAGCAGTTCTTC. This chain uses TRBV18 with TRBJ2-1; a weak D match, TRBD1 (6 bases). The CDR3 sequence is 15 residues long. Germline values: CDR1 KGHSH, CDR2 LQKENI. With 6 bases removed from V and 3 bases from J, the gap between germline ends came to 15 bases.

The CDR3 loop reads CASELGTGLGNEQFF. CDR3 sequence (DNA): TGTGCTAGTGAACTCGGGACAGGGTTGGGGAATGAGCAGTTCTTC. The V gene is TRBV12-5, the J gene TRBJ2-1, with 9 bases that match TRBD1. Germline lookup yields CDR1 LGHNT and CDR2 FRNRAP. This CDR3 region has 15 residues. The V gene end was trimmed by 7 bases and the J gene end by 7 bases; junction bases not matched to a gene: 11.